This T cell receptor beta chain comes out of a study of cytomegalovirus exposure and HLA in healthy donors. Notes on the study in general: The classifier reportedly diagnosed cytomegalovirus status with high specificity and sensitivity. The study labeled roughly 160 TCR beta chains cytomegalovirus-associated.

Notes on this clone: As yet, its antigen is unknown.

Donors in the study were healthy people who gave bone marrow. Donors showed nominal health when sampled, although they likely had unrecorded immune exposures. Primers: 60 Vbeta forward and 13 Jbeta reverse. Method: immunoSEQ multiplex PCR; TCRdb's copy keeps in-frame clones and lacks some. The table includes 100,000 or so clones, about 82% detected once. Sequences were obtained from PBMCs. This clonotype was sampled from a man aged 25-40 years in good health and CMV-seronegative.

The CDR3 spells CAISERQDEQYF. CDR3 sequence (DNA): TGTGCCATCAGTGAACGTCAGGACGAGCAGTACTTC. The chain employs TRBV10-3 and TRBJ2-7; D is unresolved. The CDR3 sequence is 12 residues long. With 3 bases removed from V and 5 bases from J, the gap between germline ends came to 8 bases. Germline CDR1 is ENHRY and CDR2 is SYGVKD.